The 19 T cell receptor beta chains in this list originate from one sample, sequenced in a study of shared clonotypes between healthy human individuals. Using immunoSEQ multiplex PCR, the repertoire was profiled, and TCRdb retains in-frame clones only, with some absent. The sample records about 480,000 clones, around 79% being singletons. The sample comprised PBMCs. The receptor set was obtained from a woman in her thirties or forties in good health. Some clones in this sample may be carry-over from other donors' samples.

The V and J genes are TRBV2 and TRBJ2-7, with D perhaps matching TRBD1 (5 bases). The germline V gene encodes CDR1 SNHLY and CDR2 FYNNEI. This CDR3 comprises 14 residues. The ends were cut back, 3 bases at V and 2 bases at J, with 11 bases in the middle. Written as DNA, the CDR3 is TGTGCCAGCAGTGACAGGGCGTTAACCTACGAGCAGTACTTC. It specifies CASSDRALTYEQYF.

This clone was recorded a few times. The V gene is TRBV6-6, the J gene TRBJ2-7; 8 nucleotides match TRBD1. V shed 6 bases and J 2 bases; nucleotides not matched to a gene: 9. Germline V gene lookup returns CDR1 MNHNY and CDR2 SVGAGI (reference sequence). The CDR3 runs to 15 residues. CDR3 amino acids: CASSQGQVGPYEQYF. CDR3 nucleotides: TGTGCCAGCAGCCAGGGACAGGTTGGACCCTACGAGCAGTACTTC.

This clone was seen ten or more times. This rearrangement joins TRBV2 to TRBJ1-5; D might be TRBD1 (6 bases). V lost 6 bases and J 3 bases, leaving 18 bases between the germline ends. The germline gives CDR1 SNHLY, CDR2 FYNNEI. This CDR3 has 16 residues. CDR3 in DNA: TGTGCCAGCAGGGCCCTACAGGGACCAGCCAATCAGCCCCAGCATTTT. Translation: CASRALQGPANQPQHF. Combining the CDR3 with reference TRBV2 and TRBJ1-5 gives the whole variable domain EPEVTQTPSHQVTQMGQEVILRCVPISNHLYFYWYRQILGQKVEFLVSFYNNEISEKSEIFDDQFSVERPDGSNFTLKIRSTKLEDSAMYFCASRALQGPANQPQHFGDGTRLSIL.

With respect to this clone: Other nucleotide sequences in the sample specify the same CDR3. The chain carries TRBV11-2 and TRBJ2-3; a weak D match, TRBD2 (5 bases). Per germline, CDR1 SGHAT and CDR2 FQNNGV. V lost 1 base and J lost 1, with 9 bases in between. This CDR3 spans 15 amino acids. The CDR3 DNA reads TGTGCCAGCAGCTTAGTTGGTAGCGGCACAGATACGCAGTATTTT. Encoded protein: CASSLVGSGTDTQYF.

V and J are TRBV11-2 and TRBJ2-3, with D possibly matching TRBD1 (5 bases). CDR3 length: 18 residues. Germline CDR1 reads SGHAT; CDR2 reads FQNNGV. Deletions cut 0 bases from V and 2 bases from J, with 18 bases between. In nucleotides, the CDR3 is TGTGCCAGCAGCTTAGATAGGGGTAGTCTACGGGTCACAGATACGCAGTATTTT. Protein sequence: CASSLDRGSLRVTDTQYF.

This clone turned up a few times. V usage is TRBV7-2 and J usage is TRBJ1-2; the D is unclear. The V end lost 1 base, the J end lost 0 bases, and 9 bases lay between the germline ends. The CDR3 has 15 amino acids. Germline-derived CDR1 and CDR2 are SGHTA and FQGNSA. DNA for the CDR3: TGTGCCAGCAGCTTAGGGAGGTTAGCTAACTATGGCTACACCTTC. As protein: CASSLGRLANYGYTF. Full variable domain (outside the CDR3, taken from reference TRBV7-2 and TRBJ1-2): GAGVSQSPSNKVTEKGKDVELRCDPISGHTALYWYRQSLGQGLEFLIYFQGNSAPDKSGLPSDRFSAERTGGSVSTLTIQRTQQEDSAVYLCASSLGRLANYGYTFGSGTRLTVV.

The V and J genes are TRBV28 and TRBJ2-7; D is ambiguous. V was pared by 10 bases and J by 2 bases, with 12 bases between. This CDR3 has 12 amino acids. Germline CDR1 and CDR2: MDHEN and SYDVKM. CDR3: CAIGGGAYEQYF. The CDR3 nucleotides are TGTGCCATTGGCGGTGGGGCCTACGAGCAGTACTTC. Together with reference TRBV28 and TRBJ2-7, the CDR3 gives the full variable domain: DVKVTQSSRYLVKRTGEKVFLECVQDMDHENMFWYRQDPGLGLRLIYFSYDVKMKEKGDIPEGYSVSREKKERFSLILESASTNQTSMYLCAIGGGAYEQYFGPGTRLTVT.

The genes are TRBV6-5 and TRBJ2-7; 9 positions match TRBD2. The CDR3 is made up of 15 amino acids. V lost 0 bases, J lost 2 bases, and 2 bases stayed unmatched. Germline loops: CDR1 MNHEY, CDR2 SVGAGI. This CDR3 is CASSYSPSGAYEQYF. The CDR3 DNA reads as TGTGCCAGCAGTTACTCCCCTAGCGGGGCCTACGAGCAGTACTTC.

The gene calls are TRBV5-4 and TRBJ2-3; D is perhaps TRBD1 (6 bases). Per the germline V gene, CDR1 is SGHNT and CDR2 is YYREEE (reference sequence). Deletions cut 4 bases from V and 7 bases from J, with 19 bases between. The CDR3 sequence is 15 residues long. In nucleotides, the CDR3 is TGTGCCAGCAGCACTCAGGGCAGGGGCGGATATACGCAGTATTTT. It encodes CASSTQGRGGYTQYF.

CDR3 residues: CASTVQGSGNTIYF. CDR3 sequence (DNA): TGTGCCAGCACAGTACAGGGCTCTGGAAACACCATATATTTT. The J gene is TRBJ1-3, the V gene TRBV28; weak D call: TRBD1 (6 bases). The CDR3 is 14 amino acids. V was shortened by 7 bases and J by 0 bases, with 10 bases between the two germline ends. From germline, CDR1 is MDHEN and CDR2 SYDVKM.

The chain is built from TRBV30 and TRBJ2-3; TRBD2 matches 9 bases. The germline V gene has CDR1 GTSNPN and CDR2 SVGIG (reference sequence). CDR3 size: 14 residues. V shed 3 bases and J 7 bases; nucleotides not matched to a gene: 8. As DNA, the CDR3 is TGTGCCTGGAGAAACGCGGGAGGGGTGAATACGCAGTATTTT. It specifies CAWRNAGGVNTQYF.

The chain combines TRBV4-2 with TRBJ2-4; TRBD2 aligns across 10 bases. The germline gives CDR1 LGHNA, CDR2 YNFKEQ. CDR3 length: 16 residues. Unmatched junction bases numbered 5, after V lost 1 base and J lost 5 bases. CDR3: CASSQGAGGVENIQYF. For the CDR3, the DNA is TGTGCCAGCAGCCAAGGAGCGGGAGGGGTGGAAAACATTCAGTACTTC.

The V gene is TRBV28, the J gene TRBJ1-1, with TRBD1 as a possible D gene (5 bases). The CDR3 runs to 15 residues. V shed 2 bases and J shed 4 bases, with 14 bases lying between them. CDR1 is MDHEN and CDR2 is SYDVKM in the germline V gene. The CDR3 nucleotides read TGTGCCAGCAGTTTAAGAGCGGGGGTCGTCACTGAAGCTTTCTTT. It codes for CASSLRAGVVTEAFF. Filled out from reference TRBV28 and TRBJ1-1, the complete variable domain reads DVKVTQSSRYLVKRTGEKVFLECVQDMDHENMFWYRQDPGLGLRLIYFSYDVKMKEKGDIPEGYSVSREKKERFSLILESASTNQTSMYLCASSLRAGVVTEAFFGQGTRLTVV.

The rearrangement joins TRBV6-5 to TRBJ2-5, with D tentatively TRBD1 (6 bases). CDR3 size: 15 residues. Trimming removed 6 bases at V and 1 base at J, with 15 bases between. Germline lookup yields CDR1 MNHEY and CDR2 SVGAGI. The CDR3 bases are TGTGCCAGCAGACCTTGGACAGTTTCCCAAGAGACCCAGTACTTC. Translating gives CASRPWTVSQETQYF.

This chain joins TRBV10-3 and TRBJ2-2; TRBD2 aligns across 16 bases. With 8 bases clipped from V and 5 bases from J, the junction kept 17 bases outside the gene matches. This CDR3 comprises 20 residues. Germline-derived CDR1 and CDR2 are ENHRY and SYGVKD. The CDR3 region has the DNA TGTGCCATCGGAGGAGTTACCCCGGGACTAGCGGGAGGGATAACCGGGGAGCTGTTTTTT. Its translation: CAIGGVTPGLAGGITGELFF.

This clone was seen more than once but under ten times. The chain has TRBV10-2 and TRBJ2-1; a weak D match, TRBD2 (6 bases). The CDR3 length is 15 residues. Germline CDR1 WSHSY, CDR2 SAAADI. Trimming shortened V by 5 bases and J by 3 bases, and 14 bases separated the two germline ends. CDR3 in amino acids: CASSPTGTHYNEQFF. CDR3 nucleotides: TGCGCCAGCAGTCCTACCGGGACTCACTACAATGAGCAGTTCTTC.

The V and J genes are TRBV6-4 and TRBJ2-3, with 8 bases identical to TRBD2. The CDR3 covers 15 residues. Trimming at V came to 3 bases and at J to 1 base, leaving 3 bases not matched to a gene. Germline lookup yields CDR1 MRHNA and CDR2 SNTAGT. As DNA, the CDR3 is TGTGCCAGCAGTGAGCAAGCGGGAGGCACAGATACGCAGTATTTT. It yields the protein CASSEQAGGTDTQYF.

This CDR3 reads CASSETPSGTEQYF. The CDR3 DNA follows: TGTGCCAGCAGCGAAACTCCCTCCGGGACCGAGCAGTACTTC. This chain joins TRBV9 and TRBJ2-7; D may be TRBD1 or TRBD2 (5 bases each). This CDR3 is 14 amino acids long. V was shortened by 3 bases and J by 6 bases, with 16 bases between the two germline ends. The germline V gene encodes CDR1 SGDLS and CDR2 YYNGEE.

The genes are TRBV7-9 and TRBJ2-7; D call uncertain. The germline V and J ends were trimmed by 1 base and 1 base, with 2 bases remaining between them. CDR1 and CDR2 from the germline V gene are SEHNR and FQNEAQ (reference sequence). This CDR3 spans 12 amino acids. CDR3 in DNA: TGTGCCAGCAGCTTAGAGTCCTACGAGCAGTACTTC. Amino acid sequence: CASSLESYEQYF. The whole variable domain, remainder taken from reference TRBV7-9 and TRBJ2-7, is DTGVSQNPRHKITKRGQNVTFRCDPISEHNRLYWYRQTLGQGPEFLTYFQNEAQLEKSRLLSDRFSAERPKGSFSTLEIQRTEQGDSAMYLCASSLESYEQYFGPGTRLTVT.